This T cell receptor (beta chain) derives from a study of T cell responses to AZD1222 COVID-19 vaccine. TCRdb's copy holds only in-frame clones and misses some; the assay was immunoSEQ multiplex PCR. The table includes fewer than 150,000 clones, 93% detected once. The germline V gene has CDR1 SGHNT and CDR2 YENEEA. V lost 1 base and J 1 base, leaving 8 bases between the germline ends. This CDR3 comprises 16 residues. V and J are TRBV11-3 and TRBJ2-6; D gene ambiguous. The receptor was isolated from an adult in good health. The input for sequencing was peripheral blood, taken on day 0 of AZD1222 vaccination. The CDR3 DNA reads TGTGCCAGCAGCTTAGTTGCCGCTTCTGGGGCCAACGTCCTGACTTTC. Amino acids: CASSLVAASGANVLTF.